Given below is one T cell receptor (beta chain) in context. Compared with germline, one end of the junction differs, possibly owing to a read error. In TCRdb, the RACE reads were re-called with MiXCR into one record per CDR3 protein. The sample has about 56,000 distinct CDR3 sequences; about 9.3% are singletons. This CDR3 region has 15 residues. CDR1 and CDR2 (germline): SGHTA, FQGTGA. This record comes from a study of human T cells and chemical hapten exposure. Time point meaning: patch test 1, 2 weeks after DPC sensitization. Indicated treatment: therapeutic diphenylcyclopropenone sensitization with weekly scalp DPC. Patients had alopecia, were aged 18 to 70, and were not pregnant.

The chain couples TRBV7-3 to TRBJ2-2; 11 bases are shared with TRBD2. This clonotype was sampled from a woman aged 40 to 55 with alopecia areata. Some clones in this sample may be carry-over from other donors' samples. Sequenced here: whole blood, sampled in connection with sensitization to the hapten diphenylcyclopropenone (DPC). The CDR3 DNA reads TGTGCCAGCAGCGTAACCGGGACTAGCGGCGGGGAGCTGTTTTTT. Its translation: CASSVTGTSGGELFF.